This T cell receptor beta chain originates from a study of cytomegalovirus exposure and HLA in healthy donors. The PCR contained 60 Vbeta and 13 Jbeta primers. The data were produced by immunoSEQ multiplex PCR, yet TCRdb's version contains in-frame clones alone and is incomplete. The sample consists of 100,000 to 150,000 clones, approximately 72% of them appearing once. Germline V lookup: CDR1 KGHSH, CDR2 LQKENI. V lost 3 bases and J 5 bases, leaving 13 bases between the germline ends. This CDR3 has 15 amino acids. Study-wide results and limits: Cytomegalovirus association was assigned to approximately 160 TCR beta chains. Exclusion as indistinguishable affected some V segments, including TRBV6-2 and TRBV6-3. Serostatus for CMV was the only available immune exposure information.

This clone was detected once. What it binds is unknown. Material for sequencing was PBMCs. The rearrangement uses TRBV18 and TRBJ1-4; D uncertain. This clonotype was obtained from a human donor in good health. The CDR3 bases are TGTGCCAGCTCACCGAGGTCCTTAACGAATGAAAAACTGTTTTTT. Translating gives CASSPRSLTNEKLFF.